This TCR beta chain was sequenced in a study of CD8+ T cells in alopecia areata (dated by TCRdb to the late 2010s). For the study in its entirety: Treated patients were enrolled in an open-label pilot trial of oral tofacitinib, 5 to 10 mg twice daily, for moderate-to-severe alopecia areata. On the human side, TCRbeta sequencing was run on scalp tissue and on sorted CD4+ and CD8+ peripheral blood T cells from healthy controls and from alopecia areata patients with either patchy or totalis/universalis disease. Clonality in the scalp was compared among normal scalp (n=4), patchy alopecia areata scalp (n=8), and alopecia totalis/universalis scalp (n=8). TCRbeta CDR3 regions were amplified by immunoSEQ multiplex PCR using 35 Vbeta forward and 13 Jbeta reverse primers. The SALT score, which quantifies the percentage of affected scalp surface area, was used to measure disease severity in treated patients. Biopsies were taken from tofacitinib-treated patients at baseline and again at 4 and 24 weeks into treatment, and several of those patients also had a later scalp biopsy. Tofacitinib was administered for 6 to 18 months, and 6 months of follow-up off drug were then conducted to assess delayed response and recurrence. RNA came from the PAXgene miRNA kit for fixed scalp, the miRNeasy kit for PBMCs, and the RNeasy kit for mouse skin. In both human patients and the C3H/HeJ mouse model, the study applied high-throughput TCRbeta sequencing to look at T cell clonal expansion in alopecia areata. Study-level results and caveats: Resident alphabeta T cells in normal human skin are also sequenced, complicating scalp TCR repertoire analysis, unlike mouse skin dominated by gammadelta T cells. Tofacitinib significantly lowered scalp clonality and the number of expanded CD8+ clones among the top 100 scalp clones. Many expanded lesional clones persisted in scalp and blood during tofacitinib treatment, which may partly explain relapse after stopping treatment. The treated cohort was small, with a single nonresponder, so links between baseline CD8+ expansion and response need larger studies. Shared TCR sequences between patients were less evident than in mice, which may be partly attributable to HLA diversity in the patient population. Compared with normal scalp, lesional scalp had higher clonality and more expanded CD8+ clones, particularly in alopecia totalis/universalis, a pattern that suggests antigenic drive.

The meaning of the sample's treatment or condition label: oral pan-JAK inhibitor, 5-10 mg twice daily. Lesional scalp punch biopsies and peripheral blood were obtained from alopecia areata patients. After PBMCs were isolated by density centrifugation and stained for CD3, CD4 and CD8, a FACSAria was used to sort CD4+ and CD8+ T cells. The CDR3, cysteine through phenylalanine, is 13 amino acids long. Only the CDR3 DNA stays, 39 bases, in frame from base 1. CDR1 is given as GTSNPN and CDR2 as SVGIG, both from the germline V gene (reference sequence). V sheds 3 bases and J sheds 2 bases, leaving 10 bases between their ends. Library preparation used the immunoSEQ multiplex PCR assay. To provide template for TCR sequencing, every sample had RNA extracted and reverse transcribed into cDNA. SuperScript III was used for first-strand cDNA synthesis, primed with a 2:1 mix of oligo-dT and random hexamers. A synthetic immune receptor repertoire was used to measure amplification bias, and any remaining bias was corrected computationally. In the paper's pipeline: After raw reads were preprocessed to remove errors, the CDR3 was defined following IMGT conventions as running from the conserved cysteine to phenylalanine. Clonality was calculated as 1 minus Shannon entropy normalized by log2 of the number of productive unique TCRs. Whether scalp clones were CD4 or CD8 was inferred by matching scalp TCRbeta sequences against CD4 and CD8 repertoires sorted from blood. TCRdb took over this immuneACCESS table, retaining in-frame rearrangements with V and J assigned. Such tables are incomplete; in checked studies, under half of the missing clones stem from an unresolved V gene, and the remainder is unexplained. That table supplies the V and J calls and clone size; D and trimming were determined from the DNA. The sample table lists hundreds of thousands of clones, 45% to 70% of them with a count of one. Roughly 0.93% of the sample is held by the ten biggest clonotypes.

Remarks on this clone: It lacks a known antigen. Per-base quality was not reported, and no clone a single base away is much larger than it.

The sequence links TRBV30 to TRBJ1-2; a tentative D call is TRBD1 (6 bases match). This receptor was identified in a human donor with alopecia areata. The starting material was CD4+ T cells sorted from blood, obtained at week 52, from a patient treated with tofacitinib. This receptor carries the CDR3 CAWRGQLNYGYTF. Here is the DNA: TGTGCCTGGAGAGGACAGTTGAACTATGGCTACACCTTC.